This T cell receptor (beta chain) was observed in a study of a mutant IDH1 vaccine in newly diagnosed glioma. Study-wide context: Vaccination was launched 4-6 weeks after radiotherapy alone, or with temozolomide cycles.

As regards this clone: Its antigen is still unknown.

V lost 7 bases, J lost 3 bases, and 6 bases lay in between. The germline gives CDR1 MDHEN, CDR2 SYDVKM. The CDR3 covers 11 residues. Clones were sequenced by immunoSEQ multiplex PCR, and TCRdb holds only the in-frame ones, with some missing. The sample has about 83,000 clones, roughly 91% seen once. Time point noted: week 5, during vaccination. One vaccine dose held 300 ug of mutant IDH1 20-mer peptide and came with topical imiquimod. Sample: PBMCs, taken from a glioma patient whose treatment included an IDH1 peptide vaccine. V is TRBV28 and J is TRBJ1-1; D is unclear. This TCR was sampled from a woman in her 50s with glioma. CDR3 loop: CASTRYTEAFF. The DNA for the CDR3 is TGTGCCAGCACCCGGTACACTGAAGCTTTCTTT.